Each of the 7 T cell receptor beta chains below was sequenced from the same sample in a study of cytomegalovirus exposure and HLA in healthy donors. PCR employed 60 Vbeta and 13 Jbeta primers. TCRdb's table, derived via immunoSEQ multiplex PCR, lists solely in-frame clones and lacks some. Of fewer than 140,000 clones detected, just over 70% appear once; the ten largest clones hold roughly 0.76%. The material sequenced was PBMCs. These receptors all stem from a boy between 10 and 17 years old in good health and CMV-seronegative.

V is TRBV5-1 and J is TRBJ2-1; TRBD2 might be the D (5 bases). The CDR3 consists of 15 residues. Germline CDR1 is SGHRS and CDR2 is YFSETQ. The V and J ends lost 0 bases and 1 base respectively, with 8 bases between them. The chain's CDR3 is CASSLEPGSYNEQFF. The DNA of the CDR3 is TGCGCCAGCAGCTTGGAACCGGGGTCCTACAATGAGCAGTTCTTC.

This chain uses TRBV19 with TRBJ1-2, with D possibly matching TRBD1 (6 bases). The CDR3 sequence is 13 residues long. Per germline, CDR1 LNHDA and CDR2 SQIVND (reference sequence). Trimming pared 10 bases from V and 8 bases from J, leaving 20 bases between. CDR3 sequence (DNA): TGTGCCACCTCGACCGGAACAGGGCCCGGCTACACCTTC. Residues: CATSTGTGPGYTF.

The chain couples TRBV11-3 to TRBJ1-1; the D gene is possibly TRBD1 (6 bases). Germline lookup yields CDR1 SGHNT and CDR2 YENEEA. This CDR3 has 14 residues. Trimming took off 5 bases at V and 4 bases at J, with 14 bases between the two ends. The CDR3 bases are TGTGCCAGCAGCCCAAGGGGGGGCGGCACTGAAGCTTTCTTT. Its translation is CASSPRGGGTEAFF.

The genes are TRBV9 and TRBJ2-5, with 7 positions matching TRBD1. There are 14 residues in the CDR3. V shed 2 bases, J shed 5 bases, and the junction held 6 bases outside the gene matches. Per germline, CDR1 SGDLS and CDR2 YYNGEE. This CDR3 reads CASSVRGRGETQYF. In DNA form, the CDR3 reads TGTGCCAGCAGCGTTAGGGGGCGCGGGGAGACCCAGTACTTC.

Concerning this clone: The final CDR3 position lacks the conserved phenylalanine or tryptophan, pointing to a likely read error. This chain connects TRBV28 to TRBJ1-5, with 10 bases lining up with TRBD1. The CDR3 is made up of 13 amino acids. J gave up 9 bases and V 4 bases, and 3 bases lay outside the gene matches. The germline V gene encodes CDR1 MDHEN and CDR2 SYDVKM. CDR3 sequence reads: CASSSGQGPPQHV. The CDR3, as DNA: TGTGCCAGCAGTTCGGGACAGGGGCCGCCCCAGCATGTT.

The J gene is TRBJ2-1, the V gene TRBV5-1; D not resolved. CDR3 length equals 15 residues. Germline lookup yields CDR1 SGHRS and CDR2 YFSETQ. The germline V and J ends were trimmed by 0 bases and 3 bases, with 10 bases remaining between them. DNA of the CDR3: TGCGCCAGCAGCTTGGAGGCCAGCGTCTACAATGAGCAGTTCTTC. Amino acid sequence: CASSLEASVYNEQFF.

V usage is TRBV30 and J usage is TRBJ2-7; TRBD2 is a possible D gene (6 bases). Germline V gene sequence: CDR1 GTSNPN, CDR2 SVGIG (reference sequence). V was shortened by 5 bases and J by 2 bases, with 19 bases between the two germline ends. The length of the CDR3 is 15 residues. The CDR3 DNA follows: TGTGCCTGGTCCCCCCGCGGGGTTCAGGCCTACGAGCAGTACTTC. This codes for CAWSPRGVQAYEQYF.